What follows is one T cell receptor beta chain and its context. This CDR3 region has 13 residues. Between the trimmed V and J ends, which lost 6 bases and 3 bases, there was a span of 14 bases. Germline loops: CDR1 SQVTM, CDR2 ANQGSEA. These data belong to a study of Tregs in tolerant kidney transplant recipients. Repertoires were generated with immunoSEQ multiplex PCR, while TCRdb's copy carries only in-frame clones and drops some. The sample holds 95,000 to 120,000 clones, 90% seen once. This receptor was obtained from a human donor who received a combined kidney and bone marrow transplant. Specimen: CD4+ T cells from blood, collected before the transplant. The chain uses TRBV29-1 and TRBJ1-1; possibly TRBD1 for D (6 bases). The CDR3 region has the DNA TGCAGCGTGACCGGGACACGACACACTGAAGCTTTCTTT. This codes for CSVTGTRHTEAFF.